One sample yielded the 3 T cell receptor beta chains listed below, sequenced in a study of blood T cell repertoires in COVID-19. The method was immunoSEQ multiplex PCR; TCRdb's version includes in-frame clones alone and lacks a portion of them. The sample holds under 250,000 clones, around 85% seen once. Material: peripheral blood. These receptors came from a man aged 50 to 59 with COVID-19, enrolled during active disease.

This chain's CDR3 is CASSPRQKEKLFF. The CDR3 nucleotides read TGTGCCAGCTCACCTCGCCAGAAGGAAAAACTGTTTTTT. The V call is TRBV18, the J call TRBJ1-4; D remains ambiguous. This CDR3 contains 13 residues. Trimming removed 3 bases from V and 8 bases from J, with 10 bases in between. CDR1 is KGHSH, CDR2 LQKENI, per germline.

This clone appeared once. The chain is built from TRBV5-1 and TRBJ2-5; D is possibly TRBD2 (7 bases). The CDR3 is 15 residues long. Germline CDR1 SGHRS, CDR2 YFSETQ. V was cut by 0 bases and J by 4 bases, with 13 bases left in between. The CDR3 DNA is TGCGCCAGCAGCTTGGCGGGGGCGGGGGCAGAGACCCAGTACTTC. This encodes CASSLAGAGAETQYF.

The chain employs TRBV15 and TRBJ1-5; D might be TRBD1 (6 bases). V lost 2 bases to trimming and J lost 3 bases, with 17 bases between them. CDR3 size: 17 residues. The germline V gene encodes CDR1 LNHNV and CDR2 YYDKDF (reference sequence). The CDR3 coding sequence is TGTGCCACCAGCAGACTAAGGGGGATCGGGTACAATCAGCCCCAGCATTTT. It specifies CATSRLRGIGYNQPQHF.